Following are 31 T cell receptor beta chains from one sample sequenced in a study of cytomegalovirus exposure and HLA in healthy donors. In the PCR, 60 Vbeta and 13 Jbeta primers were used. Clones were read by immunoSEQ multiplex PCR, and TCRdb kept only the in-frame ones, dropping some. Seen in this sample are 150,000 to 200,000 clones; the ten most common clones hold roughly 2%. Source material: PBMCs. These receptors were obtained from a man aged 30 to 45 in good health and CMV-seronegative.

The J gene is TRBJ2-7, the V gene TRBV29-1, with 11 bases matching TRBD1. Germline CDR1 and CDR2: SQVTM and ANQGSEA. After removal of 5 bases from V and 1 base from J, the junction contained 7 bases not matched to a gene. The CDR3 length is 15 residues. CDR3 DNA sequence: TGCAGCGTTACCCGGGACAGGGGGTATTCCTACGAGCAGTACTTC. This codes for CSVTRDRGYSYEQYF.

V is TRBV19 and J is TRBJ1-2, with TRBD1 matching 10 bases. V lost 6 bases, J lost 3 bases, and 4 bases stayed unmatched. Germline V gives CDR1 LNHDA, CDR2 SQIVND (reference sequence). This CDR3 comprises 14 residues. Written as DNA, the CDR3 is TGTGCCAGTAGGGGGACAGGGGAGGACTATGGCTACACCTTC. Amino acid sequence: CASRGTGEDYGYTF.

V is TRBV19 and J is TRBJ1-5; D not certain. Germline values: CDR1 LNHDA, CDR2 SQIVND (reference sequence). This CDR3 is 14 amino acids long. The germline V and J ends were trimmed by 0 bases and 3 bases, with 6 bases remaining between them. The CDR3 DNA reads as TGTGCCAGTAGTATAGAGGCAGTCAATCAGCCCCAGCATTTT. Translating gives CASSIEAVNQPQHF.

The chain uses TRBV7-6 and TRBJ1-4; no definite D call. CDR3 length: 14 amino acids. The germline V gene encodes CDR1 SGHVS and CDR2 FNYEAQ. Trimming pared 2 bases from V and 5 bases from J, leaving 9 bases between. CDR3 loop: CASSLQAGNEKLFF. The CDR3 nucleotides are TGTGCCAGCAGCTTACAGGCAGGAAATGAAAAACTGTTTTTT.

The chain is built from TRBV15 and TRBJ2-1; 13 nucleotides line up with TRBD2. CDR1 and CDR2 (germline): LNHNV, YYDKDF (reference sequence). The CDR3 runs to 17 residues. The V segment lost 5 bases and the J segment 8 bases; nucleotides outside the gene matches: 12. As DNA, the CDR3 is TGTGCCACCAGCCCTCGGAAGACTAGCGGGAGGATCGATGAGCAGTTCTTC. Translating it yields CATSPRKTSGRIDEQFF.

The J gene is TRBJ1-3, the V gene TRBV9, with D maybe TRBD1 (5 bases). V lost 0 bases, J lost 0 bases, and 7 bases lay in between. Germline V CDR1 and CDR2: SGDLS, YYNGEE. This CDR3 comprises 15 residues. CDR3 sequence reads: CASSVAGNSGNTIYF. DNA of the CDR3: TGTGCCAGCAGCGTAGCAGGGAACTCTGGAAACACCATATATTTT.

The genes are TRBV12-5 and TRBJ1-5; TRBD1 matches 10 bases. The ends lost 0 bases at V and 3 bases at J; junction bases unmatched: 5. Germline CDR1 and CDR2: LGHNT and FRNRAP. The CDR3 is made up of 17 amino acids. CDR3 sequence (DNA): TGTGCTAGTGGTTTGGTATCTGGGACAGGGGACAATCAGCCCCAGCATTTT. Protein: CASGLVSGTGDNQPQHF.

This chain uses TRBV29-1 with TRBJ2-1; tentative D call: TRBD2 (6 bases). The CDR3 runs to 13 residues. Trimming removed 6 bases from V and 0 bases from J, with 9 bases in between. CDR1 is SQVTM and CDR2 is ANQGSEA in the germline V gene. CDR3 sequence (DNA): TGCAGCGTCACGGACTACTCCTACAATGAGCAGTTCTTC. This encodes CSVTDYSYNEQFF.

The CDR3 DNA sequence: TGTGCCAGTAGTAAGGGACCTAGCGGGAGTGGAATGGGTAATGAGCAGTTCTTC. Translation gives CASSKGPSGSGMGNEQFF. The chain joins TRBV19 to TRBJ2-1; TRBD2 matches at 10 bases. After removal of 4 bases from V and 7 bases from J, the junction contained 16 bases not matched to a gene. This CDR3 contains 18 residues. CDR1 and CDR2 from the germline V gene are LNHDA and SQIVND (reference sequence).

CDR3 in DNA: TGTGCCAGCAGCTTAGGAGGGTACCAAGAGACCCAGTACTTC. This encodes CASSLGGYQETQYF. The chain couples TRBV11-2 to TRBJ2-5; D perhaps matches TRBD2 (5 bases). This CDR3 comprises 14 residues. Germline assignment: CDR1 SGHAT and CDR2 FQNNGV. V lost 1 base and J lost 0, with 6 bases in between.

This chain connects TRBV28 to TRBJ2-7, with D unclear. V lost 2 bases and J 2 bases, leaving 7 bases between the germline ends. The germline V gene encodes CDR1 MDHEN and CDR2 SYDVKM. This CDR3 has 13 amino acids. CDR3 loop: CASSLATTYEQYF. CDR3 sequence (DNA): TGTGCCAGCAGTTTAGCCACAACCTACGAGCAGTACTTC. The whole variable domain, remainder taken from reference TRBV28 and TRBJ2-7, is DVKVTQSSRYLVKRTGEKVFLECVQDMDHENMFWYRQDPGLGLRLIYFSYDVKMKEKGDIPEGYSVSREKKERFSLILESASTNQTSMYLCASSLATTYEQYFGPGTRLTVT.

The chain recombines TRBV29-1 with TRBJ1-5; 8 bases line up with TRBD1. J gave up 2 bases and V 4 bases, and 1 base lay outside the gene matches. CDR1 and CDR2 from the germline V gene are SQVTM and ANQGSEA. The CDR3 runs to 13 residues. DNA of the CDR3: TGCAGCGTTGTACAGGGGGGCAATCAGCCCCAGCATTTT. Its translation is CSVVQGGNQPQHF.

The chain couples TRBV7-9 to TRBJ2-3, with a tentative D call TRBD1 (5 bases). The germline gives CDR1 SEHNR, CDR2 FQNEAQ (reference sequence). V lost 0 bases and J 2 bases, leaving 15 bases between the germline ends. The length of the CDR3 is 17 residues. The CDR3 nucleotides read TGTGCCAGCAGCTTAGCGCTTCAGGGTTTTTCCACAGATACGCAGTATTTT. It specifies CASSLALQGFSTDTQYF. Filled out from reference TRBV7-9 and TRBJ2-3, the complete variable domain reads DTGVSQNPRHKITKRGQNVTFRCDPISEHNRLYWYRQTLGQGPEFLTYFQNEAQLEKSRLLSDRFSAERPKGSFSTLEIQRTEQGDSAMYLCASSLALQGFSTDTQYFGPGTRLTVL.

The CDR3 here is CASSERGGQPQHF. The DNA of the CDR3 is TGTGCCAGCAGTGAAAGGGGAGGACAGCCCCAGCATTTT. The chain employs TRBV6-1 and TRBJ1-5; D perhaps matches TRBD1 (5 bases). There are 13 residues in the CDR3. The germline V gene has CDR1 MNHNS and CDR2 SASEGT. Trimming removed 2 bases from V and 7 bases from J, with 9 bases in between.

The chain is built from TRBV10-3 and TRBJ1-1; D is possibly TRBD1 (5 bases). The germline V and J ends were trimmed by 0 bases and 3 bases, with 8 bases remaining between them. Germline V gives CDR1 ENHRY, CDR2 SYGVKD. This CDR3 comprises 14 residues. For the CDR3, the DNA is TGTGCCATCAGTGAGTCCACGGGGGACACTGAAGCTTTCTTT. This sequence encodes CAISESTGDTEAFF.

V gene TRBV29-1 combines with J gene TRBJ2-1, with 8 bases aligning to TRBD2. Per the germline V gene, CDR1 is SQVTM and CDR2 is ANQGSEA. The CDR3 runs 14 residues. Losses at the gene ends were 2 bases for V and 3 bases for J; bases not matched to a gene: 3. The CDR3: CSVELSGNYNEQFF. In DNA form, the CDR3 reads TGCAGCGTTGAACTTAGCGGGAACTACAATGAGCAGTTCTTC.

The J gene is TRBJ2-3, the V gene TRBV5-1, with D tentatively TRBD2 (6 bases). V was clipped by 5 bases and J by 0 bases, with 13 bases between them. Germline CDR1 is SGHRS and CDR2 is YFSETQ. This CDR3 is built from 15 residues. The chain's CDR3 is CASRRASVSTDTQYF. The CDR3 region has the DNA TGCGCCAGCAGGAGGGCTAGCGTCAGCACAGATACGCAGTATTTT.

The chain has TRBV27 and TRBJ1-6, with TRBD1 identical over 7 bases. This CDR3 has 14 residues. Germline CDR1 reads MNHEY; CDR2 reads SMNVEV (reference sequence). J lost 5 bases, V lost 9 bases, and 7 bases had no gene match. CDR3 amino acids: CASRIGQDNSPLHF. The DNA of the CDR3 is TGTGCCAGTCGGATCGGACAGGATAATTCACCCCTCCACTTT.

The chain employs TRBV4-2 and TRBJ2-7; TRBD1 matches 8 bases. Looked up from germline, CDR1 is LGHNA and CDR2 is YNFKEQ. The J segment lost 5 bases and the V segment lost 2 bases, leaving 11 bases of the junction unmatched. The length of the CDR3 is 16 residues. Here the CDR3 DNA reads TGTGCCAGCAGCCAACTCCTCGGGACAGGTCGACACGAGCAGTACTTC. Translating gives CASSQLLGTGRHEQYF.

The chain uses TRBV28 and TRBJ1-1; D is uncertain. The V and J ends lost 6 bases and 4 bases respectively, with 15 bases between them. The CDR3 spans 14 residues. Germline CDR1 MDHEN, CDR2 SYDVKM. The DNA of the CDR3 is TGTGCCAGCAGCCCGATCCTGGGGAGCACTGAAGCTTTCTTT. This encodes CASSPILGSTEAFF.

V and J are TRBV5-1 and TRBJ2-7; TRBD2 matches at 11 bases. V shed 2 bases, J shed 5 bases, and the junction held 9 bases outside the gene matches. The CDR3 contains 16 residues. Germline V CDR1 and CDR2: SGHRS, YFSETQ. The CDR3 loop is CASSFPTSGSIDEQYF. In DNA, the CDR3 is TGCGCCAGCAGCTTCCCAACTAGCGGGAGTATCGACGAGCAGTACTTC.

The rearrangement uses TRBV2 and TRBJ2-5; unclear D gene. The V and J ends lost 1 base and 5 bases respectively, with 8 bases between them. Germline values: CDR1 SNHLY, CDR2 FYNNEI. This CDR3 is built from 13 residues. The CDR3 sequence: CASSEGVRETQYF. CDR3 coding DNA: TGTGCCAGCAGTGAAGGGGTGAGGGAGACCCAGTACTTC.

This chain uses TRBV7-8 with TRBJ2-3; TRBD2 might be the D (6 bases). Germline CDR1 SGHVS, CDR2 FQNEAQ. This CDR3 spans 15 amino acids. Trimming left V 4 bases short and J 2 bases short, with 13 bases between. The CDR3 region is CASSYGSTTTDTQYF. CDR3 DNA: TGTGCCAGCAGCTACGGGAGCACCACCACAGATACGCAGTATTTT.

CDR3 DNA sequence: TGTGCCAGCAGCTTGGATGGTAGCGGCCTCTCCTACAATGAGCAGTTCTTC. Translation: CASSLDGSGLSYNEQFF. The chain joins TRBV5-4 to TRBJ2-1, with D possibly TRBD2 on 6 matching bases. The CDR3 length is 17 residues. Germline loops: CDR1 SGHNT, CDR2 YYREEE (reference sequence). The V end lost 0 bases, the J end lost 0 bases, and 13 bases lay between the germline ends.

The V and J genes are TRBV27 and TRBJ2-2, with D uncertain. Trimming left V 6 bases short and J 5 bases short, with 16 bases between. The CDR3 loop spans 15 amino acids. Germline V CDR1 and CDR2: MNHEY, SMNVEV (reference sequence). In DNA form, the CDR3 reads TGTGCCAGCAGACTCGAAGTTCTAGGTACCGGGGAGCTGTTTTTT. This codes for CASRLEVLGTGELFF.

The chain joins TRBV7-9 to TRBJ2-1; 7 bases are shared with TRBD2. J was trimmed by 6 bases and V by 3 bases; bases with no gene match: 8. Germline CDR1 SEHNR, CDR2 FQNEAQ (reference sequence). The CDR3 has 15 amino acids. CDR3 bases: TGTGCCAGCAGCTTGTTTGTGGGAGGGATCAATGAGCAGTTCTTC. Translation gives CASSLFVGGINEQFF.

The rearrangement links TRBV27 to TRBJ1-2; D is ambiguous. The CDR3 is 13 residues long. V was trimmed by 5 bases and J by 4 bases, leaving 11 bases between them. The germline V gene has CDR1 MNHEY and CDR2 SMNVEV (reference sequence). The CDR3 protein is CASSHEGTYGYTF. CDR3 nucleotide sequence: TGTGCCAGCAGTCACGAGGGAACCTATGGCTACACCTTC.

The V call is TRBV4-1, the J call TRBJ2-1; TRBD2 matches 8 bases. The germline V gene encodes CDR1 MGHRA and CDR2 YSYEKL. This CDR3 is 17 amino acids long. Trimming at V came to 1 base and at J to 8 bases, leaving 13 bases not matched to a gene. The DNA for the CDR3 is TGCGCCAGCAGCCAAGTTTTTACTAGCGGTTTGGTCGATGAGCAGTTCTTC. This codes for CASSQVFTSGLVDEQFF.

The CDR3, as DNA: TGTGCCAGCAGTGAAACTCTCGGGGGAGGTAGCGGGAGTAACATTCAGTACTTC. Its translation: CASSETLGGGSGSNIQYF. V and J are TRBV25-1 and TRBJ2-4, with TRBD2 identical over 9 bases. The CDR3 covers 18 residues. V was pared by 2 bases and J by 7 bases, with 15 bases of the junction left unmatched. Germline V gene lookup returns CDR1 MGHDK and CDR2 SYGVNS.

The rearrangement uses TRBV7-9 and TRBJ1-3; TRBD1 matches 9 bases. The length of the CDR3 is 14 residues. Trimming cost V 5 bases and J 8 bases; bases outside gene matches: 7. CDR1 SEHNR and CDR2 FQNEAQ come from the germline V gene (reference sequence). In nucleotides, the CDR3 is TGTGCCAGCAGCCTAACAGGGGGCGGACACACCATATATTTT. Translated, it gives CASSLTGGGHTIYF. Using reference TRBV7-9 and TRBJ1-3 for the parts outside the CDR3, the full variable domain is DTGVSQNPRHKITKRGQNVTFRCDPISEHNRLYWYRQTLGQGPEFLTYFQNEAQLEKSRLLSDRFSAERPKGSFSTLEIQRTEQGDSAMYLCASSLTGGGHTIYFGEGSWLTVV.

The chain couples TRBV7-9 to TRBJ2-7, with unresolved D. The ends were cut back, 1 base at V and 7 bases at J, with 5 bases in the middle. The CDR3 has 11 amino acids. Looked up from germline, CDR1 is SEHNR and CDR2 is FQNEAQ (reference sequence). CDR3 in amino acids: CASSLGPEQYF. Written as DNA, the CDR3 is TGTGCCAGCAGCTTAGGGCCGGAGCAGTACTTC.